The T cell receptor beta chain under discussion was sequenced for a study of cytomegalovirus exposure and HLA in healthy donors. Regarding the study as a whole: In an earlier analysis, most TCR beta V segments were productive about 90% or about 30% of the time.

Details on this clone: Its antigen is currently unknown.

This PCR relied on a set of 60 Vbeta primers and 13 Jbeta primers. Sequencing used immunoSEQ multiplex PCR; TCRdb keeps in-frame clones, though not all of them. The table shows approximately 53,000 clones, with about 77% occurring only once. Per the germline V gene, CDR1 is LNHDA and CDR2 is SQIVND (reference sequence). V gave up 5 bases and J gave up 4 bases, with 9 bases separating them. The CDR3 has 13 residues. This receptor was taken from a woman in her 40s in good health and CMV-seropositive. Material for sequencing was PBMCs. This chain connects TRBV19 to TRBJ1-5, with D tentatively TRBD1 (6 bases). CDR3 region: CASSATGNQPQHF. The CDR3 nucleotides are TGTGCCAGTAGTGCGACAGGAAATCAGCCCCAGCATTTT.